This T cell receptor beta chain was retrieved from a study of early T cells in non-severe SARS-CoV-2 infection. Study details: The input, bulk RNA from unsorted whole blood, was sequenced, and chains were unpaired.

A remark on this clonotype: The antigen is undetermined.

Study observations and caveats: There was a bias toward anti-spike CD8 responses in VDJdb matching, which missed private and CD4 specificities.

In the library, individual cDNA molecules carried attached unique molecular identifiers. TCRdb itself ran the 5' RACE reads through MiXCR, one entry per CDR3 protein. The sample has about 68,000 distinct CDR3 sequences, around 9.9% seen once. CDR3 length equals 16 residues. CDR1 is SGDLS and CDR2 is YYNGEE in the germline V gene. V shed 3 bases and J 7 bases; nucleotides not matched to a gene: 10. The chain joins TRBV9 to TRBJ1-6; 7 bases align to TRBD1. This clonotype was obtained from an adult who was a healthcare worker with PCR-confirmed SARS-CoV-2 infection or an uninfected control (not recorded which). Material for sequencing was whole blood. For the CDR3, the DNA is TGTGCCAGCAGCGGAAGAACGACAGGGACAAATTCACCCCTCCACTTT. Residues: CASSGRTTGTNSPLHF. Full variable domain (remainder filled in from reference TRBV9 and TRBJ1-6): DSGVTQTPKHLITATGQRVTLRCSPRSGDLSVYWYQQSLDQGLQFLIQYYNGEERAKGNILERFSAQQFPDLHSELNLSSLELGDSALYFCASSGRTTGTNSPLHFGNGTRLTVT.